A selection of T cell receptor beta chains follows, all from one sample in a study of Graves' ophthalmopathy and Graves' hyperthyroidism. TCRdb re-called the multiplex PCR reads through MiXCR, storing one row per CDR3 protein. The profile shows 740,000 or so distinct CDR3 sequences, roughly 40% of them singletons. Sample: peripheral blood. These receptors were taken from an adult man with Graves' ophthalmopathy. Each CDR3 is given with its conserved first and last residue. The D gene is left open where the match is weak. Expanded clones get a size class; other rows say once, few or many, or leave the size out.

J gene	D gene	clone size	V gene	CDR3 DNA	CDR3 protein
TRBJ1-5	TRBD1	NA	TRBV20-1	TGCAGTGCTAGTTACAGGGGGCGAGGTCAGCCCCAGCATTTT	CSASYRGRGQPQHF
TRBJ2-7	TRBD1	many	TRBV29-1	TGCAGCGGAGGACAGGGTTCGTACTACGAGCAGTACTTC	CSGGQGSYYEQYF
TRBJ2-7	NA	many	TRBV7-9	TGTGCCAGCAGCTTAGCTCAGGGTCGGTCCTACGAGCAGTACTTC	CASSLAQGRSYEQYF
TRBJ1-2	NA	few	TRBV20-1	TGCAGTGCCCAGTACGGGACGGCCTATGGCTACACCTTC	CSAQYGTAYGYTF
TRBJ1-2	NA	many	TRBV15	TGTGCCACCAGCAGAGGTCCGACGGCTAACTATGGCTACACCTTC	CATSRGPTANYGYTF
TRBJ1-5	TRBD1	NA	TRBV19	TGTGCCAGTAGTACCGGACAGGGGCCCCAGCATTTT	CASSTGQGPQHF
TRBJ1-5	TRBD1	NA	TRBV20-1	TGCAGTGCTATCCCGGGCGGGACAGGGTTTGGCCAGCCCCAGCATTTT	CSAIPGGTGFGQPQHF
TRBJ2-7	NA	few	TRBV7-9	TGTGCCAGCAGAGGGATGGAGGGTTTCGACGAGCAGTACTTC	CASRGMEGFDEQYF
TRBJ2-5	TRBD1	NA	TRBV7-9	TGTGCCAGCAGCTTCGGACAGGGGGGACCCCACCAAGAGACCCAGTACTTC	CASSFGQGGPHQETQYF
TRBJ1-2	TRBD1	NA	TRBV15	TGTGCCACCAGCAGTGGAATAGTCCCGGGGACAGGGGGCAACTATGGCTACACCTTC	CATSSGIVPGTGGNYGYTF
TRBJ1-1	NA	few	TRBV10-3	TGTGCCAGCTCTAGTGGACGGAGCTTGAACACTGAAGCTTTCTTT	CASSSGRSLNTEAFF
TRBJ2-2	TRBD1	NA	TRBV25-1	TGTGCCAGCAGTTACTCCCAGCCTGGACAGGGAGGTACCGGGGAGCTGTTTTTT	CASSYSQPGQGGTGELFF
TRBJ2-1	NA	NA	TRBV2	TGTGCCAGCCCGGGGGATTCCTACAATGAGCAGTTCTTC	CASPGDSYNEQFF
TRBJ1-2	TRBD1	many	TRBV7-6	TGTGCCAGCAGCCCGCTCGACAGGGGTGGATCGGGCTACACCTTC	CASSPLDRGGSGYTF
TRBJ1-5	NA	many	TRBV7-8	TGTGCCAGCAGCCCAACCCTCACACAGGCTTTCAATCAGCCCCAGCATTTT	CASSPTLTQAFNQPQHF
TRBJ2-7	NA	once	TRBV10-3	TGTGCCATCAGTCGCCGCAGGGGGGGGGACGAGCAGTACTTC	CAISRRRGGDEQYF
TRBJ1-1	NA	many	TRBV15	TGTGCCACCAGCAGAGCGACAGAGAACACTGAAGCTTTCTTT	CATSRATENTEAFF
TRBJ2-2	NA	once	TRBV25-1	TGTGCCAGCAGCCAAGATCTTCCGGGGTTGGACACCGGGGAGCTGTTTTTT	CASSQDLPGLDTGELFF
TRBJ2-7	NA	many	TRBV7-9	TGTGCCAGCAGCCGAGGAGAGGTGCAGTACTTC	CASSRGEVQYF
TRBJ1-3	TRBD1	NA	TRBV15	TGTGCCACCAGCAGAGATCGGACAGGGGTGACCGGAAACACCATATATTTT	CATSRDRTGVTGNTIYF
TRBJ2-7	TRBD2	many	TRBV10-3	TGTGCCATCAGTGAGTCGTGGGGAGGGGATAGGGCCTACGAGCAGTACTTC	CAISESWGGDRAYEQYF
TRBJ2-5	NA	few	TRBV7-3	TGTGCCAGCAGCTTAGGACAGAGAATGACCCAGTACTTC	CASSLGQRMTQYF
TRBJ1-6	NA	many	TRBV7-8	TGTGCCAGCAGCCGAGGACAGCTATCACCCCTCCACTTT	CASSRGQLSPLHF
TRBJ2-5	NA	few	TRBV20-1	TGCAGTGCTAGCTTGACAGGTGTGGTCTCGGAGACCCAGTACTTC	CSASLTGVVSETQYF
TRBJ2-7	TRBD2	NA	TRBV20-1	TGCAGTGCTAAACTAGCGGGAGGCTACGAGCAGTACTTC	CSAKLAGGYEQYF
TRBJ2-6	NA	NA	TRBV15	TGTGCCACCAGCAGAGAGACAGGGGCCAACGTCCTGACTTTC	CATSRETGANVLTF
TRBJ1-5	NA	many	TRBV19	TGTGCCAGTAGTATGGGGGGAAATCAGCCCCAGCATTTT	CASSMGGNQPQHF
TRBJ2-7	NA	NA	TRBV25-1	TGTGCCAGCAGTGCTAAGGCTAGACTTGCCTACGAGCAGTACTTC	CASSAKARLAYEQYF
TRBJ1-2	NA	many	TRBV29-1	TGCAGCGTTGAGCAGGGACTCTATGGCTACACCTTC	CSVEQGLYGYTF
TRBJ2-7	TRBD2	many	TRBV10-3	TGTGCCATCAGCCTAGCGGGAGGGCCGGCCGAGCAGTACTTC	CAISLAGGPAEQYF
TRBJ1-3	NA	NA	TRBV9	TGTGCCAGCAGCCAACCGCTCCCAGCTGGAAACACCATATATTTT	CASSQPLPAGNTIYF
TRBJ1-4	NA	few	TRBV2	TGTGCCAGCAGCGTCGGGACCGTGAATGGAAAACTGTTTTTT	CASSVGTVNGKLFF
TRBJ2-6	NA	NA	TRBV12-3/TRBV12-4	TGTGCCAGCAGTCTCCTACAGGATAGCTCTGGGGCCAACGTCCTGACTTTC	CASSLLQDSSGANVLTF
TRBJ2-7	TRBD1	NA	TRBV10-3	TGTGCCATCAGTGACCCGGGACAGGGGGCGGACGAGCAGTACTTC	CAISDPGQGADEQYF
TRBJ2-7	TRBD2	NA	TRBV10-3	TGTGCCAGCCGACCGGGACTAGCGGTTTACGAGCAGTACTTC	CASRPGLAVYEQYF
TRBJ2-2	NA	NA	TRBV7-2	TGTGCCAGCAGCTTAGGGGCGGTGGAGCTGTTTTTT	CASSLGAVELFF
TRBJ2-2	TRBD2	NA	TRBV7-2	TGTGCCAGCAGCAGAGAGGGGAGGGCCGACGGGGAGCTGTTTTTT	CASSREGRADGELFF
TRBJ1-4	NA	NA	TRBV29-1	TGCAGCGTTGACAGGGCGGGTGTTGTCGACGAAAAACTGTTTTTT	CSVDRAGVVDEKLFF
TRBJ1-2	TRBD1	NA	TRBV5-1	TGCGCCAGCAGCCACACAGGGGACGGCTACACCTTC	CASSHTGDGYTF
TRBJ1-4	NA	NA	TRBV6-5	TGTGCCAGCAGTTACGTGGGGACAACTAATGAAAAACTGTTTTTT	CASSYVGTTNEKLFF
TRBJ2-7	NA	many	TRBV29-1	TGCAGCGTTGACGTGGGATCAAAGGAGCAGTACTTC	CSVDVGSKEQYF
TRBJ1-5	TRBD1	once	TRBV24-1	TGTGCCACCAGCGACCCAGGGACAGGGGGCTCCGCGGGCAATCAGCCCCAGCATTTT	CATSDPGTGGSAGNQPQHF
TRBJ1-5	TRBD1	few	TRBV10-3	TGTGCCATCGAGGCAGGGGGTAATCAGCCCCAGCATTTT	CAIEAGGNQPQHF
TRBJ1-2	TRBD1	many	TRBV7-6	TGTGCCAGCGGCGGACAGGGCCCCTATGGCTACACCTTC	CASGGQGPYGYTF
TRBJ2-5	TRBD2	NA	TRBV20-1	TGCAGTGCAAGACTAGCGGGTGGGTGGCAAGAGACCCAGTACTTC	CSARLAGGWQETQYF
TRBJ2-7	TRBD1	NA	TRBV19	TGTGCCAGTAGCCCCCGGGGGACAGGGCACTACGAGCAGTACTTC	CASSPRGTGHYEQYF
TRBJ2-7	NA	few	TRBV5-1	TGCGCCAGCAGCTTGTTGCCCCAAGCATACGAGCAGTACTTC	CASSLLPQAYEQYF
TRBJ2-7	NA	many	TRBV7-9	TGTGCCAGCAGCCAAGGACAGCTCTACGAGCAGTACTTC	CASSQGQLYEQYF
TRBJ1-1	NA	many	TRBV7-2	TGTGCCAGCAGCCCAGTCATGGGGGGTAGCACTGAAGCTTTCTTT	CASSPVMGGSTEAFF
TRBJ2-7	NA	NA	TRBV15	TGTGCCACCAGCAGAGAGGCCGTAGGGGTCTTTCTCGAGCAGTACTTC	CATSREAVGVFLEQYF
TRBJ1-2	NA	many	TRBV10-3	TGTGCCACCAGGCAAGGAGGGCGGAATGGCTACACCTTC	CATRQGGRNGYTF
TRBJ2-1	TRBD2	NA	TRBV10-2	TGCGCCAGCAGCCTAACTAGCGGGAAGGGTGGCGAGCAGTTCTTC	CASSLTSGKGGEQFF
TRBJ1-6	NA	NA	TRBV2	TGTGCCAGCGTCCGACGCGGTACCTCACCCCTCCACTTT	CASVRRGTSPLHF